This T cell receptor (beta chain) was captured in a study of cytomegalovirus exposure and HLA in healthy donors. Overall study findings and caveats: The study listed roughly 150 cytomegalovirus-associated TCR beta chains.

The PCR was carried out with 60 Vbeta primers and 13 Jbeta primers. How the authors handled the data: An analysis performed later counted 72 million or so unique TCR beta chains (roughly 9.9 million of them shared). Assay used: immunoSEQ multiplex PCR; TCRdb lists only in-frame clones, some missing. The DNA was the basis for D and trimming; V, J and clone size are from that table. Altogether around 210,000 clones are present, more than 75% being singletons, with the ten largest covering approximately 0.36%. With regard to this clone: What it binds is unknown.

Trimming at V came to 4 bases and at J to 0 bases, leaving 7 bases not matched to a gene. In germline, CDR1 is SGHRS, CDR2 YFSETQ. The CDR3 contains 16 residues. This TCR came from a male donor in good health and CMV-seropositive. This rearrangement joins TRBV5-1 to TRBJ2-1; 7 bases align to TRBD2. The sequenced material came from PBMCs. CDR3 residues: CASSPPGGSSYNEQFF. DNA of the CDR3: TGCGCCAGCAGCCCCCCGGGGGGAAGCTCCTACAATGAGCAGTTCTTC.